A selection of T cell receptor beta chains follows, all from one sample in a study of blood T cell repertoires in COVID-19. The data were produced by immunoSEQ multiplex PCR, yet TCRdb's version contains in-frame clones alone and is incomplete. The sample records approximately 97,000 clones, approximately 81% being singletons. The material sequenced was peripheral blood. The receptors here all came from a man between 60 and 70 years old with acute or convalescent COVID-19. The CDR3 runs from the conserved cysteine through the conserved F or W. D genes are given only for firm matches. Only part of the rows carry a size: once, few, many, or a class if the clone is expanded.

v_gene: TRBV19; d_gene: TRBD2; j_gene: TRBJ2-3; abundance: NA; CDR3aa: CASSIRIRLAGTIDTQYF; CDR3nt: TGTGCCAGTAGTATCCGGATCCGACTAGCGGGGACTATAGATACGCAGTATTTT
v_gene: TRBV10-3; d_gene: TRBD1; j_gene: TRBJ1-2; abundance: NA; CDR3aa: CAINDAGQGSDYGYTF; CDR3nt: TGTGCCATCAACGACGCGGGACAGGGGTCGGACTATGGCTACACCTTC
v_gene: TRBV27; d_gene: NA; j_gene: TRBJ2-2; abundance: NA; CDR3aa: CASSLLTLRTANTGELFF; CDR3nt: TGTGCCAGCAGTTTATTAACATTGAGGACAGCGAACACCGGGGAGCTGTTTTTT
v_gene: TRBV6-5; d_gene: NA; j_gene: TRBJ1-1; abundance: NA; CDR3aa: CASSSDRGSTEAFF; CDR3nt: TGTGCCAGCAGTTCCGACAGAGGTTCTACTGAAGCTTTCTTT
v_gene: TRBV27; d_gene: TRBD1; j_gene: TRBJ2-2; abundance: NA; CDR3aa: CASSLGQALNTGELFF; CDR3nt: TGTGCCAGCAGTTTAGGACAGGCGTTGAACACCGGGGAGCTGTTTTTT
v_gene: TRBV19; d_gene: NA; j_gene: TRBJ2-2; abundance: few; CDR3aa: CASSIELDTGELFF; CDR3nt: TGTGCCAGTAGTATAGAACTAGACACCGGGGAGCTGTTTTTT
v_gene: TRBV6-5; d_gene: NA; j_gene: TRBJ1-2; abundance: NA; CDR3aa: CASSYTGGYGYTF; CDR3nt: TGTGCCAGCAGTTACACGGGGGGGTATGGCTACACCTTC
v_gene: TRBV9; d_gene: TRBD1; j_gene: TRBJ1-3; abundance: NA; CDR3aa: CASSVVGKGAAGNTIYF; CDR3nt: TGTGCCAGCAGCGTAGTCGGCAAGGGGGCGGCTGGAAACACCATATATTTT
v_gene: TRBV6-5; d_gene: TRBD1; j_gene: TRBJ2-1; abundance: NA; CDR3aa: CASSYSPGDRGREQFF; CDR3nt: TGTGCCAGCAGTTACTCGCCAGGAGACAGGGGGCGGGAGCAGTTCTTC
v_gene: TRBV7-3; d_gene: TRBD2; j_gene: TRBJ2-1; abundance: NA; CDR3aa: CASSLGLAAANEQFF; CDR3nt: TGTGCCAGCAGCCTGGGACTAGCTGCCGCCAATGAGCAGTTCTTC
v_gene: TRBV6-7; d_gene: TRBD1; j_gene: TRBJ2-7; abundance: NA; CDR3aa: CASSLGPGGTYEQYF; CDR3nt: TGTGCCAGCAGCCTAGGGCCAGGGGGCACCTACGAGCAGTACTTC
v_gene: TRBV5-1; d_gene: NA; j_gene: TRBJ2-7; abundance: NA; CDR3aa: CASSLQGMGPYEQYF; CDR3nt: TGCGCCAGCAGCTTGCAGGGGATGGGGCCCTACGAGCAGTACTTC
v_gene: TRBV11-2; d_gene: NA; j_gene: TRBJ2-7; abundance: NA; CDR3aa: CASSLDSYEQYF; CDR3nt: TGTGCCAGCAGCTTGGACAGCTACGAGCAGTACTTC
v_gene: TRBV14; d_gene: TRBD2; j_gene: TRBJ2-5; abundance: NA; CDR3aa: CASSQRLAETQYF; CDR3nt: TGTGCCAGCAGCCAAAGACTAGCCGAGACCCAGTACTTC
v_gene: TRBV11-2; d_gene: NA; j_gene: TRBJ2-3; abundance: NA; CDR3aa: CASSRRGQATDTQYF; CDR3nt: TGTGCCAGCAGCAGGAGGGGCCAGGCAACAGATACGCAGTATTTT
v_gene: TRBV9; d_gene: TRBD1; j_gene: TRBJ1-2; abundance: NA; CDR3aa: CASSVFQGAQGYTF; CDR3nt: TGTGCCAGCAGCGTGTTTCAGGGGGCGCAAGGCTACACCTTC
v_gene: TRBV4-1; d_gene: NA; j_gene: TRBJ2-7; abundance: NA; CDR3aa: CASSQRQHYEQYF; CDR3nt: TGCGCCAGCAGCCAGAGACAACACTACGAGCAGTACTTC
v_gene: TRBV28; d_gene: NA; j_gene: TRBJ1-3; abundance: NA; CDR3aa: CASSLTWGTAGNTIYF; CDR3nt: TGTGCCAGCAGTCTTACCTGGGGCACGGCGGGAAACACCATATATTTT
v_gene: TRBV6-4; d_gene: TRBD1; j_gene: TRBJ1-1; abundance: NA; CDR3aa: CASSSTGGNTEAFF; CDR3nt: TGTGCCAGCAGCAGTACAGGGGGGAACACTGAAGCTTTCTTT
v_gene: TRBV30; d_gene: TRBD1; j_gene: TRBJ1-1; abundance: few; CDR3aa: CAWSGDRGKMNTEAFF; CDR3nt: TGTGCCTGGTCAGGGGACAGGGGTAAAATGAACACTGAAGCTTTCTTT
v_gene: TRBV28; d_gene: NA; j_gene: TRBJ1-1; abundance: NA; CDR3aa: CASYSGRAFF; CDR3nt: TGTGCCAGCTACAGTGGGCGAGCTTTCTTT
v_gene: TRBV9; d_gene: TRBD2; j_gene: TRBJ2-1; abundance: NA; CDR3aa: CASSPSGGAPNEQFF; CDR3nt: TGTGCCAGCAGCCCAAGCGGGGGGGCCCCCAATGAGCAGTTCTTC
v_gene: TRBV7-9; d_gene: TRBD2; j_gene: TRBJ2-3; abundance: NA; CDR3aa: CASSFPSGSPGGSTDTQYF; CDR3nt: TGTGCCAGCAGCTTTCCTAGCGGGTCACCCGGGGGAAGCACAGATACGCAGTATTTT
v_gene: TRBV6-5; d_gene: TRBD2; j_gene: TRBJ2-1; abundance: once; CDR3aa: CASRGAGIYNEQFF; CDR3nt: TGTGCCAGCAGGGGAGCGGGAATTTACAATGAGCAGTTCTTC
v_gene: TRBV29-1; d_gene: NA; j_gene: TRBJ1-5; abundance: NA; CDR3aa: CSASGKYSNQPQHF; CDR3nt: TGCAGCGCCTCAGGGAAATATAGCAATCAGCCCCAGCATTTT
v_gene: TRBV10-3; d_gene: TRBD2; j_gene: TRBJ2-7; abundance: NA; CDR3aa: CAISESGLVLSYEQYF; CDR3nt: TGTGCCATCAGTGAGTCGGGACTAGTACTATCCTACGAGCAGTACTTC
v_gene: TRBV19; d_gene: TRBD1; j_gene: TRBJ2-7; abundance: NA; CDR3aa: CASSRRDSPYEQYF; CDR3nt: TGTGCCAGTAGTCGACGGGACAGCCCCTACGAGCAGTACTTC
v_gene: TRBV10-1; d_gene: TRBD2; j_gene: TRBJ2-4; abundance: NA; CDR3aa: CASSGTSGGNIQYF; CDR3nt: TGCGCCAGCAGTGGGACTAGCGGGGGAAACATTCAGTACTTC
v_gene: TRBV11-2; d_gene: TRBD2; j_gene: TRBJ2-1; abundance: NA; CDR3aa: CASRALAEMNEQFF; CDR3nt: TGTGCCAGCAGAGCTCTAGCGGAGATGAATGAGCAGTTCTTC
v_gene: TRBV3-1/TRBV3-2; d_gene: TRBD1; j_gene: TRBJ1-1; abundance: NA; CDR3aa: CASSQLSGTGARAFF; CDR3nt: TGTGCCAGCAGCCAACTATCCGGGACAGGGGCGAGGGCTTTCTTT
v_gene: TRBV18; d_gene: NA; j_gene: TRBJ1-2; abundance: NA; CDR3aa: CASSPGALGYTF; CDR3nt: TGTGCCAGCTCACCGGGGGCCCTTGGCTACACCTTC
v_gene: TRBV30; d_gene: NA; j_gene: TRBJ2-7; abundance: NA; CDR3aa: CAWNRGGDYEQYF; CDR3nt: TGTGCCTGGAACCGAGGGGGAGACTACGAGCAGTACTTC
v_gene: TRBV7-2; d_gene: TRBD2; j_gene: TRBJ2-3; abundance: NA; CDR3aa: CASSFLRLAGRTDTQYF; CDR3nt: TGTGCCAGCAGCTTCCTTAGGCTAGCGGGACGCACAGATACGCAGTATTTT
v_gene: TRBV19; d_gene: NA; j_gene: TRBJ1-1; abundance: few; CDR3aa: CASSRGQGTTEAFF; CDR3nt: TGTGCCAGTAGTCGTGGGCAGGGGACCACTGAAGCTTTCTTT
v_gene: TRBV5-1; d_gene: TRBD1; j_gene: TRBJ2-4; abundance: once; CDR3aa: CASSLATGTEAKSIQYF; CDR3nt: TGCGCCAGCAGCTTGGCTACCGGGACAGAGGCCAAGTCTATTCAGTACTTC
v_gene: TRBV9; d_gene: TRBD2; j_gene: TRBJ2-2; abundance: NA; CDR3aa: CASSVDGRKAGELFF; CDR3nt: TGTGCCAGCAGCGTAGACGGGAGGAAAGCCGGGGAGCTGTTTTTT
v_gene: TRBV6-1; d_gene: TRBD2; j_gene: TRBJ2-3; abundance: NA; CDR3aa: CASSESTLAGINTQYF; CDR3nt: TGTGCCAGCAGTGAGTCAACACTAGCGGGAATAAATACGCAGTATTTT
v_gene: TRBV5-1; d_gene: TRBD2; j_gene: TRBJ2-1; abundance: NA; CDR3aa: CASSLDRTSGYNEQFF; CDR3nt: TGCGCCAGCAGCTTGGATCGGACTAGCGGTTACAATGAGCAGTTCTTC
v_gene: TRBV10-3; d_gene: TRBD1; j_gene: TRBJ2-2; abundance: NA; CDR3aa: CAISDRDRDMPGELFF; CDR3nt: TGTGCCATCAGTGACCGGGACAGGGATATGCCCGGGGAGCTGTTTTTT
v_gene: TRBV29-1; d_gene: TRBD2; j_gene: TRBJ2-1; abundance: NA; CDR3aa: CSVQTGRNNEQFF; CDR3nt: TGCAGCGTCCAGACCGGGAGGAACAATGAGCAGTTCTTC
v_gene: TRBV4-2; d_gene: NA; j_gene: TRBJ2-5; abundance: NA; CDR3aa: CASSQGEAVGQETQYF; CDR3nt: TGTGCCAGCAGCCAAGGGGAAGCGGTCGGGCAAGAGACCCAGTACTTC
v_gene: TRBV5-6; d_gene: TRBD1; j_gene: TRBJ2-7; abundance: NA; CDR3aa: CASSLGQGSYEQYF; CDR3nt: TGTGCCAGCAGCTTGGGACAGGGGTCCTACGAGCAGTACTTC
v_gene: TRBV6-5; d_gene: NA; j_gene: TRBJ1-6; abundance: NA; CDR3aa: CASRIGGLHNSPLHF; CDR3nt: TGTGCCAGCAGGATAGGTGGGCTACATAATTCACCCCTCCACTTT
v_gene: TRBV6-6; d_gene: NA; j_gene: TRBJ1-6; abundance: once; CDR3aa: CASSYPQGSPTPLHF; CDR3nt: TGTGCCAGCAGTTACCCACAGGGCTCACCTACACCCCTCCACTTT
v_gene: TRBV27; d_gene: TRBD2; j_gene: TRBJ2-3; abundance: NA; CDR3aa: CASSLRLAGGPADTQYF; CDR3nt: TGTGCCAGCAGTTTACGGCTAGCGGGAGGGCCAGCAGATACGCAGTATTTT
v_gene: TRBV5-4; d_gene: NA; j_gene: TRBJ2-5; abundance: NA; CDR3aa: CASSRVGETQYF; CDR3nt: TGTGCCAGCAGCCGAGTTGGAGAGACCCAGTACTTC
v_gene: TRBV19; d_gene: TRBD1; j_gene: TRBJ2-3; abundance: few; CDR3aa: CASSIYTGGPDTQYF; CDR3nt: TGTGCCAGTAGTATATACACAGGGGGTCCAGATACGCAGTATTTT